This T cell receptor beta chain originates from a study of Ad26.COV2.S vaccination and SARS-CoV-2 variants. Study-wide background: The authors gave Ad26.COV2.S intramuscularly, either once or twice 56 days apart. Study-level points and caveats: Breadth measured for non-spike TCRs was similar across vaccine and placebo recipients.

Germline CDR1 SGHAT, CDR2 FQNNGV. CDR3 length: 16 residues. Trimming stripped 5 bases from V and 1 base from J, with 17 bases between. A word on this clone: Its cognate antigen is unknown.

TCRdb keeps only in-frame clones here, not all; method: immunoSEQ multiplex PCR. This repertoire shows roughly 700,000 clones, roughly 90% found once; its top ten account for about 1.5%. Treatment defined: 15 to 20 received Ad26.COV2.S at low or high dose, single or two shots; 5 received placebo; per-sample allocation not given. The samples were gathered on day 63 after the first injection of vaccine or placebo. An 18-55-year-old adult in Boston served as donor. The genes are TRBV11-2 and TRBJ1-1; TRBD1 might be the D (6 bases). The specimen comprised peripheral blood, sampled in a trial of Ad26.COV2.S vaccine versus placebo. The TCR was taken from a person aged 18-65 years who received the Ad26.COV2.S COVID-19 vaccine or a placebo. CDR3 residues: CASSLQPGARNTEAFF. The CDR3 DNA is TGTGCCAGCAGCCTCCAACCAGGGGCTCGGAACACTGAAGCTTTCTTT.